This entry concerns a single T cell receptor beta chain. Its specificity is unknown. This specimen comes from a study of CD8 T cells in ankylosing spondylitis. TCR beta libraries were made by quantitative 5'-RACE with molecular barcodes. TCRdb redid the calling of the 5' RACE reads with MiXCR, one entry per CDR3 protein. The top ten clones hold 6.8% of a sample with just under 550,000 distinct CDR3 sequences, 9.5% to 15% of them seen once. CDR3 length equals 17 residues. Trimming removed 0 bases from V and 2 bases from J; junction bases left unmatched: 4. Germline V gene sequence: CDR1 SGHDT, CDR2 YYEEEE. Study conclusions and caveats: Peripheral blood held disease-linked clones only at relatively low frequency, and these were CD8+. Significantly higher representation of disease-linked clones was reported for matched ankylosing spondylitis synovial fluid. Certain motif variants had earlier been reported in reactive arthritis synovial fluid and blood. Blood from ankylosing spondylitis patients appeared to carry a characteristic roughly eight-variant TCR beta motif.

This clonotype was sampled from a male donor with ankylosing spondylitis. Input material: blood, either unsorted or a sorted T cell fraction (not recorded which). The V gene is TRBV5-6, the J gene TRBJ2-3; 12 nucleotides align to TRBD2. The CDR3 region is CASSLVGLAGNTDTQYF. The CDR3 DNA reads as TGTGCCAGCAGCTTGGTGGGACTAGCGGGCAACACAGATACGCAGTATTTT. The complete variable domain, with remaining parts taken from reference TRBV5-6 and TRBJ2-3, reads DAGVTQSPTHLIKTRGQQVTLRCSPKSGHDTVSWYQQALGQGPQFIFQYYEEEERQRGNFPDRFSGHQFPNYSSELNVNALLLGDSALYLCASSLVGLAGNTDTQYFGPGTRLTVL.